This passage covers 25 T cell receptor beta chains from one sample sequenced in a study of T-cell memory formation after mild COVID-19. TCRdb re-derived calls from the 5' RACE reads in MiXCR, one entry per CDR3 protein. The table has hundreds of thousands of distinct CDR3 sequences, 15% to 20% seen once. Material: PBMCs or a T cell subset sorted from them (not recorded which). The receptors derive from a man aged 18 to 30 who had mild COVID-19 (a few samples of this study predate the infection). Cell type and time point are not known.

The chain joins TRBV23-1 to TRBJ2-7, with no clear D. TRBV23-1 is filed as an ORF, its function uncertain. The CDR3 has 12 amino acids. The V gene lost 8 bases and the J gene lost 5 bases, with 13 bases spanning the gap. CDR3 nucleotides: TGCGCCAGCGGTAGACTTCGGGACGAGCAGTACGTC. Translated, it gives CASGRLRDEQYV.

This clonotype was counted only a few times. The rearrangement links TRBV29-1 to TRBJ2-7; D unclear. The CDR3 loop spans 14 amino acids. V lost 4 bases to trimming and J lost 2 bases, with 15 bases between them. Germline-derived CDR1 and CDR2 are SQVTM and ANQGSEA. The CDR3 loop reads CSVGSGGVAYEQYF. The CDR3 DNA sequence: TGCAGCGTTGGGTCGGGTGGGGTGGCCTACGAGCAGTACTTC.

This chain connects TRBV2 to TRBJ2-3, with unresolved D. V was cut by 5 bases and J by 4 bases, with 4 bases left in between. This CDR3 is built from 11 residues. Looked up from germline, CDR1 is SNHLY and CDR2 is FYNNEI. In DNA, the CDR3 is TGTGCCAGCAGTAATCCAGATACGCAGTATTTT. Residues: CASSNPDTQYF.

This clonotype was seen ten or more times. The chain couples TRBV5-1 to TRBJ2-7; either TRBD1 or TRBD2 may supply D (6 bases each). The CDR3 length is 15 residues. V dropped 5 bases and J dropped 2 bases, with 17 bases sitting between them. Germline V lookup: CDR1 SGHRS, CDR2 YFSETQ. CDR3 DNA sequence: TGCGCCAGCAGTTGGGGGGCAGGGGAGGCCTACGAGCAGTACGTC. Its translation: CASSWGAGEAYEQYV.

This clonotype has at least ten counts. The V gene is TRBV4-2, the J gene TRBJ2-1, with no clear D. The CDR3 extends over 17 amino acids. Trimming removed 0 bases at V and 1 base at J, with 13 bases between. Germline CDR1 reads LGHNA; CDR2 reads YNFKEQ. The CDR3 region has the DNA TGTGCCAGCAGCCAAGATGGGTCAGCCCTTTCCTACAATGAGCAGTTCTTC. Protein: CASSQDGSALSYNEQFF.

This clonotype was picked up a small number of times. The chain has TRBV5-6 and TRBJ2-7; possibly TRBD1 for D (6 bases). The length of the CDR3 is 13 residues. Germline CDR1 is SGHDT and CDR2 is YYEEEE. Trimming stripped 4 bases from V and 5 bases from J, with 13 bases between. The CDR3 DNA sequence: TGTGCCAGCAGCCGTAGGGGGAGCCACGAGCAGTACGTC. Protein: CASSRRGSHEQYV.

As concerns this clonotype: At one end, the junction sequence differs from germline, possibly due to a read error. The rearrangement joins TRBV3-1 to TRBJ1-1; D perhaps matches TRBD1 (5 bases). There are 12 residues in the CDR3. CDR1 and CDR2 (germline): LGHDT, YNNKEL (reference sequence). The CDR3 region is CASSKDNGAGSF. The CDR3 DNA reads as TGTGCCAGCAGCAAAGACAATGGCGCAGGGAGCTTT.

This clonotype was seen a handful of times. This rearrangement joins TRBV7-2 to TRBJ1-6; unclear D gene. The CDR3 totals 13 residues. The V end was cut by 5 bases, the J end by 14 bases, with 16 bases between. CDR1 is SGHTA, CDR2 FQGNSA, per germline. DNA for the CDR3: TGTGCCAGCAGCGTAGGAAAGTTTGGGGCCCTCCACTTT. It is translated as CASSVGKFGALHF.

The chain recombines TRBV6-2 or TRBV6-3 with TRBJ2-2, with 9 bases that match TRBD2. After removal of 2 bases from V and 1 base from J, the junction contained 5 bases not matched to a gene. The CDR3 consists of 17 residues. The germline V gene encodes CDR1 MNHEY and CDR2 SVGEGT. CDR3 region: CASSYGGTSRNTGELFF. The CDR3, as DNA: TGTGCCAGCAGTTACGGCGGGACTAGCCGGAACACCGGGGAGCTGTTTTTT.

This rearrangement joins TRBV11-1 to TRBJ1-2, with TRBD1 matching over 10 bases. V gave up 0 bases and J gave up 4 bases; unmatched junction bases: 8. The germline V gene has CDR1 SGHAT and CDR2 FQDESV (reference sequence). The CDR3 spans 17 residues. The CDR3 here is CASSLAGQGSTPYGYTF. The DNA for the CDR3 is TGTGCCAGCAGCTTAGCGGGACAGGGGTCTACTCCCTATGGCTACACCTTC.

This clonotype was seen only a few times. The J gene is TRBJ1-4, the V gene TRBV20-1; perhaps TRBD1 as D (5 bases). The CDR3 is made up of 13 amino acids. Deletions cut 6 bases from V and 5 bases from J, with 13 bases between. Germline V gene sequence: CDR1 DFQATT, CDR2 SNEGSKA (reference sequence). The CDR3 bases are TGCAGTGCCCAGGTGGGGGGGAATGAAAAACTGTTTTTT. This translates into CSAQVGGNEKLFF.

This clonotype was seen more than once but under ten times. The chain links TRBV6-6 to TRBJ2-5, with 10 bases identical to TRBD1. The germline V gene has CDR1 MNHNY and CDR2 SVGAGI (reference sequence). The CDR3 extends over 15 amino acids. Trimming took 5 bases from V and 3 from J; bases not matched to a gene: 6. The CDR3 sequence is CASSRVGTGEETQYF. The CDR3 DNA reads TGTGCCAGCAGTCGCGTTGGGACAGGGGAAGAGACCCAGTACTTC.

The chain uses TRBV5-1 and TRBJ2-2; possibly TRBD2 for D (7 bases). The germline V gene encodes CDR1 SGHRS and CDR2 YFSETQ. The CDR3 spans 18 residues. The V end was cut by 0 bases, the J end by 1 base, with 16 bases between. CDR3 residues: CASSLDGGASQNTGELFF. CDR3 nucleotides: TGCGCCAGCAGCTTGGATGGGGGGGCGAGCCAGAACACCGGGGAGCTGTTTTTT. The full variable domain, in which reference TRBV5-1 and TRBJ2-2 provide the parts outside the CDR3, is KAGVTQTPRYLIKTRGQQVTLSCSPISGHRSVSWYQQTPGQGLQFLFEYFSETQRNKGNFPGRFSGRQFSNSRSEMNVSTLELGDSALYLCASSLDGGASQNTGELFFGEGSRLTVL.

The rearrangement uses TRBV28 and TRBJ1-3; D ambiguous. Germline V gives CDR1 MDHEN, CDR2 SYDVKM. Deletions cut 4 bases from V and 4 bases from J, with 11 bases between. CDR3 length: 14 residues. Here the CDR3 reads CASSSQLSGNTIYF. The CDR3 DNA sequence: TGTGCCAGCAGTTCACAACTATCGGGAAACACCATATATTTT.

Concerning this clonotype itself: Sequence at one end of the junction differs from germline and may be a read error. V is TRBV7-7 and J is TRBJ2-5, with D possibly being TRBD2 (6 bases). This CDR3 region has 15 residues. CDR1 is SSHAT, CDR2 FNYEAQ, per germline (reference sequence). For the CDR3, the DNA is TGTGCTAGCAGCTTACTTCTGGGGGAGGAAGAGACCCAGTACTTC. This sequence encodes CASSLLLGEEETQYF.

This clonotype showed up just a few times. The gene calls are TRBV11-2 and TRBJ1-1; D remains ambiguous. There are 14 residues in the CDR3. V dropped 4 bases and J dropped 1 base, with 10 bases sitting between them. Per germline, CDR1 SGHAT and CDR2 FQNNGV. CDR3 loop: CASSSWTENTEAFF. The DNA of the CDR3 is TGTGCCAGCAGCTCCTGGACTGAGAACACTGAAGCTTTCTTT.

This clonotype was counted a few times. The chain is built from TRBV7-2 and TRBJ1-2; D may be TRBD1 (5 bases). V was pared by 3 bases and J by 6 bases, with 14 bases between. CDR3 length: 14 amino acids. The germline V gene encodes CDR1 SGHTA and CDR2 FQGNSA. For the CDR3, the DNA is TGTGCCAGCAGCTTGGTTGAGGGGCTGGATGGCTACACCTTC. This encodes CASSLVEGLDGYTF.

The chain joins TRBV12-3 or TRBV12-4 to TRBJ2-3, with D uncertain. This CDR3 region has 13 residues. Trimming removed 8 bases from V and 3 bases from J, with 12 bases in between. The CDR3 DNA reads TGTGCCAGCGGACCTCGGGTGACAGATACGCAGTATTTT. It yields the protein CASGPRVTDTQYF.

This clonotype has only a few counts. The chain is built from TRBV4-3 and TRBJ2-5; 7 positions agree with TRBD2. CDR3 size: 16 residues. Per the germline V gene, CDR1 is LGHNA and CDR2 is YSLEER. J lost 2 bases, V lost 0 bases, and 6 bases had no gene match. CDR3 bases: TGCGCCAGCAGCCAAGATCTGGCTAGCGGACAAGAGACCCAGTACTTC. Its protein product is CASSQDLASGQETQYF.

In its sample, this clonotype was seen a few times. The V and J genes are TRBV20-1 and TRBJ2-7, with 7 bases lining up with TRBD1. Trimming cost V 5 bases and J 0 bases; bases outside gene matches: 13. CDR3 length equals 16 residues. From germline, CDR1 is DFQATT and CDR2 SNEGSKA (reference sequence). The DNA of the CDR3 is TGCAGTGCTTCTGCCGGGACAGAATCCAGCTCCTACGAGCAGTACTTC. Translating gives CSASAGTESSSYEQYF.

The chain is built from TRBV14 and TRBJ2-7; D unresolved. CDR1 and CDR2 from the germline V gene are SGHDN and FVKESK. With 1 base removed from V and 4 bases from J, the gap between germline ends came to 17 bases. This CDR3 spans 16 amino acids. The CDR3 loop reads CASSQGSISKAYEQYF. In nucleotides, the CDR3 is TGTGCCAGCAGCCAAGGATCCATCAGCAAAGCTTACGAGCAGTACTTC. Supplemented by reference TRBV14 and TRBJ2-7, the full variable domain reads EAGVTQFPSHSVIEKGQTVTLRCDPISGHDNLYWYRRVMGKEIKFLLHFVKESKQDESGMPNNRFLAERTGGTYSTLKVQPAELEDSGVYFCASSQGSISKAYEQYFGPGTRLTVT.

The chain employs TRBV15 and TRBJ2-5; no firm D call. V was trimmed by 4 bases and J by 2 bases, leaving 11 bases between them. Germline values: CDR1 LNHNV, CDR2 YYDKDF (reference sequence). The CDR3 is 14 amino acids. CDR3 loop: CATSTEVKQETQYF. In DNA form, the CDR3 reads TGTGCCACCAGCACAGAGGTTAAACAAGAGACCCAGTACTTC.

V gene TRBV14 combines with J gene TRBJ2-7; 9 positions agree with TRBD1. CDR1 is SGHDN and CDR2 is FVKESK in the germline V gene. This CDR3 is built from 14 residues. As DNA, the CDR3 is TGTGCCAGCAGCCAAGTACAGGGGGCACCTCGAAAGAACGTC. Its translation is CASSQVQGAPRKNV.

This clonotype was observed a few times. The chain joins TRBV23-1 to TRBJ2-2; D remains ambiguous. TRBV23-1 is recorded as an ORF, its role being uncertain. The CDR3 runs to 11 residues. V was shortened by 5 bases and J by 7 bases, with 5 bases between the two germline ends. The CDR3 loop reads CASSGNGELFF. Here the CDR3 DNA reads TGCGCCAGCAGTGGAAACGGGGAGCTGTTTTTT.

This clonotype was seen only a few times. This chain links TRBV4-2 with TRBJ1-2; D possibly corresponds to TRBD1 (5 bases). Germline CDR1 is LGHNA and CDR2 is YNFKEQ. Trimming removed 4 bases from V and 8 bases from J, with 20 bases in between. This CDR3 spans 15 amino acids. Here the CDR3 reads CASSLRMGPSDGYTF. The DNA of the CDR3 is TGTGCCAGCAGCCTGCGAATGGGACCGAGCGACGGCTACACCTTC.